These 28 T cell receptor beta chains were all obtained from the same sample, sequenced in a study of T-cell memory formation after mild COVID-19. TCRdb called the 5' RACE reads again in MiXCR, with one record for every CDR3 protein. The table has under 300,000 distinct CDR3 sequences, around 8% seen once. The sample comprised PBMCs or a T cell subset sorted from them (not recorded which). The receptors come from a man aged 18 to 35 who had mild COVID-19 (a few samples of this study predate the infection). Cell type and time point are not known.

This chain uses TRBV5-1 with TRBJ1-1, with TRBD1 as a possible D gene (6 bases). The CDR3 covers 14 residues. Germline CDR1 and CDR2: SGHRS and YFSETQ. The V gene lost 4 bases and the J gene lost 0 bases, with 10 bases spanning the gap. The CDR3 is CASSRTAMNTEAFF. DNA for the CDR3: TGCGCCAGCAGCCGGACAGCCATGAACACTGAAGCTTTCTTT.

This clonotype was observed a handful of times. The genes are TRBV5-6 and TRBJ2-3; D is unclear. Germline V CDR1 and CDR2: SGHDT, YYEEEE. V shed 1 base and J shed 0 bases, with 6 bases lying between them. The CDR3 is 14 amino acids. CDR3 in DNA: TGTGCCAGCAGCTTGCCCGCGAGCACAGATACGCAGTATTTT. Its translation is CASSLPASTDTQYF. The full variable domain, in which reference TRBV5-6 and TRBJ2-3 provide the parts outside the CDR3, is DAGVTQSPTHLIKTRGQQVTLRCSPKSGHDTVSWYQQALGQGPQFIFQYYEEEERQRGNFPDRFSGHQFPNYSSELNVNALLLGDSALYLCASSLPASTDTQYFGPGTRLTVL.

The chain links TRBV27 to TRBJ2-1; a possible D gene is TRBD1 (5 bases). CDR3 length: 12 residues. The germline V gene encodes CDR1 MNHEY and CDR2 SMNVEV (reference sequence). V lost 10 bases, J lost 4 bases, and 11 bases lay in between. The CDR3 DNA sequence: TGTGCCACACAGGACACATACAATGAGCAGTTCTTC. Translation gives CATQDTYNEQFF.

The chain has TRBV6-6 and TRBJ2-7; 7 nucleotides align to TRBD1. The CDR3 sequence is 14 residues long. Germline V gene lookup returns CDR1 MNHNY and CDR2 SVGAGI (reference sequence). Trimming cost V 4 bases and J 2 bases; bases outside gene matches: 5. CDR3 sequence reads: CASSSDRAPYEQYV. CDR3 nucleotide sequence: TGTGCCAGCAGTTCCGACAGGGCCCCCTACGAGCAGTACGTC.

This clonotype was seen repeatedly, ten times or more. Here the CDR3 reads CSAVEGAGETQYF. CDR3 DNA: TGCAGCGCTGTAGAAGGGGCGGGGGAGACCCAGTACTTC. The chain couples TRBV29-1 to TRBJ2-5; maybe TRBD2 (6 bases). Between the trimmed V and J ends, which lost 7 bases and 5 bases, there was a span of 17 bases. Germline values: CDR1 SQVTM, CDR2 ANQGSEA. The CDR3 consists of 13 residues.

Details on this clonotype: Since the CDR3 does not end with the conserved phenylalanine or tryptophan, this likely comes from a read error. The chain has TRBV5-6 and TRBJ2-7, with 8 bases identical to TRBD2. The CDR3 has 13 residues. V lost 4 bases and J lost 2; bases outside the gene matches: 2. From germline, CDR1 is SGHDT and CDR2 YYEEEE. The CDR3 DNA is TGTGCCAGCAGCCCGGGGGGGCCCTACGAGCAGTACTTA. Protein product: CASSPGGPYEQYL.

In this sample, this clonotype turned up a few times. This sequence joins TRBV7-9 and TRBJ2-3, with D perhaps given as TRBD1 or TRBD2 (6 bases each). Germline CDR1 is SEHNR and CDR2 is FQNEAQ (reference sequence). Trimming removed 10 bases from V and 1 base from J, with 12 bases in between. The CDR3 sequence is 13 residues long. In nucleotides, the CDR3 is TGTGCCATTCGAAGGGGGGGCACAGATACGCAGTATTTT. It is translated as CAIRRGGTDTQYF.

The chain links TRBV5-4 to TRBJ1-2; 11 nucleotides line up with TRBD1. V lost 3 bases to trimming and J lost 6 bases; unmatched junction nucleotides: 7. The CDR3 has 15 amino acids. In germline, CDR1 is SGHNT, CDR2 YYREEE (reference sequence). In DNA, the CDR3 is TGTGCCAGCAGCTCGGGACAGGGGGGTTTAGATGGCTACACCTTC. Translating it yields CASSSGQGGLDGYTF.

DNA for the CDR3: TGTGCCACCAGTGCGGGGGGCGGCCTCGGGGAGCTGTTTTTT. Translating it yields CATSAGGGLGELFF. The chain joins TRBV24-1 to TRBJ2-2; D might be TRBD2 (7 bases). CDR1 is KGHDR and CDR2 is SFDVKD in the germline V gene. Deletions cut 5 bases from V and 7 bases from J, with 13 bases between. The CDR3 is 14 amino acids.

The V gene is TRBV7-3, the J gene TRBJ2-7; D possibly corresponds to TRBD1 (6 bases). V was shortened by 5 bases and J by 6 bases, with 17 bases between the two germline ends. In germline, CDR1 is SGHTA, CDR2 FQGTGA. The CDR3 has 14 residues. CDR3 in amino acids: CASSPGHGGLEQYF. The DNA of the CDR3 is TGTGCCAGCAGCCCGGGACACGGCGGTCTCGAGCAGTACTTC.

This clonotype has a count of ten or more. The genes are TRBV5-6 and TRBJ2-3; no clear D gene. Germline V gene sequence: CDR1 SGHDT, CDR2 YYEEEE. With 5 bases removed from V and 4 bases from J, the gap between germline ends came to 11 bases. The CDR3 is made up of 13 amino acids. CDR3 sequence: CASRRGVADTQYF. The CDR3 DNA follows: TGTGCCAGCAGGCGAGGAGTAGCAGATACGCAGTATTTT.

This clonotype was seen a handful of times. The rearrangement joins TRBV20-1 to TRBJ1-4, with TRBD1 identical over 10 bases. This CDR3 is built from 13 residues. Per the germline V gene, CDR1 is DFQATT and CDR2 is SNEGSKA (reference sequence). V was pared by 6 bases and J by 3 bases, with 1 base of the junction left unmatched. CDR3: CSADRGPNEKLFF. CDR3 coding DNA: TGCAGTGCCGACAGGGGGCCTAATGAAAAACTGTTTTTT.

The rearrangement links TRBV18 to TRBJ2-7, with D unclear. Deletions cut 3 bases from V and 6 bases from J, with 12 bases between. Germline V CDR1 and CDR2: KGHSH, LQKENI. The CDR3 loop spans 13 amino acids. The CDR3 loop reads CASSPIDWAEQYF. As DNA, the CDR3 is TGTGCCAGCTCACCCATCGATTGGGCCGAGCAGTACTTC.

This clonotype has just a few counts. The chain recombines TRBV12-3 or TRBV12-4 with TRBJ2-3; D possibly matches TRBD1 or TRBD2 (5 bases each). The CDR3 runs 15 residues. V was trimmed by 6 bases and J by 9 bases, leaving 22 bases between them. This chain's CDR3 is CASSSPWDPWGTQYF. The CDR3, as DNA: TGTGCCAGCAGCTCGCCTTGGGACCCCTGGGGCACGCAGTATTTT.

The chain recombines TRBV7-2 with TRBJ1-1; TRBD1 aligns across 7 bases. V shed 5 bases, J shed 0 bases, and the junction held 12 bases outside the gene matches. The CDR3 extends over 17 amino acids. Germline V gives CDR1 SGHTA, CDR2 FQGNSA. The CDR3, as DNA: TGTGCCAGCAGCCCCAGACAGGGTGGGGTGATGAACACTGAAGCTTTCTTT. It codes for CASSPRQGGVMNTEAFF.

This chain uses TRBV24-1 with TRBJ2-2; 8 bases align to TRBD1. V shed 3 bases and J 8 bases; nucleotides not matched to a gene: 13. Germline lookup yields CDR1 KGHDR and CDR2 SFDVKD. The CDR3 contains 17 residues. In DNA form, the CDR3 reads TGTGCCACCAGTGATCCCCCCGGGACAGGTGCCGAGGGGGAGCTGTTTTTT. This encodes CATSDPPGTGAEGELFF.

This chain joins TRBV6-6 and TRBJ1-6; 7 nucleotides align to TRBD1. The germline V gene has CDR1 MNHNY and CDR2 SVGAGI (reference sequence). This CDR3 contains 17 residues. With V trimmed by 7 bases and J by 7 bases, 16 bases remained unmatched. CDR3 sequence (DNA): TGTGCCAGCACCCCCTCGGGACAGACCCTAGGAAATTCACCCCTCCACTTT. Protein: CASTPSGQTLGNSPLHF.

This clonotype was picked up a small number of times. The chain joins TRBV12-3 or TRBV12-4 to TRBJ2-1, with 10 nucleotides matching TRBD2. The CDR3 totals 15 residues. Losses at the gene ends were 2 bases for V and 2 bases for J; bases not matched to a gene: 0. CDR3 in DNA: TGTGCCAGCAGTTTACTAGCGGGGGCCTACAATGAGCAGTTCTTC. Protein product: CASSLLAGAYNEQFF.

This clonotype was seen a few times. This sequence joins TRBV5-1 and TRBJ2-2; 12 bases align to TRBD2. V was clipped by 4 bases and J by 3 bases; unmatched bases: 4. CDR3 length: 16 residues. Germline CDR1 SGHRS, CDR2 YFSETQ. This CDR3 reads CASSIRLAGDTGELFF. CDR3 nucleotide sequence: TGCGCCAGCAGCATCCGACTAGCGGGGGACACCGGGGAGCTGTTTTTT.

In its sample, this clonotype was seen many times. The chain carries TRBV7-2 and TRBJ2-1; TRBD1 agrees at 7 bases. J gave up 2 bases and V 4 bases, and 5 bases lay outside the gene matches. Germline CDR1 SGHTA, CDR2 FQGNSA. The CDR3 sequence is 15 residues long. This chain's CDR3 is CASSSWDSAYNEQFF. CDR3 coding DNA: TGTGCCAGCAGCTCCTGGGACAGTGCCTACAATGAGCAGTTCTTC.

V is TRBV7-2 and J is TRBJ1-3; D is possibly TRBD1 (6 bases). The germline V and J ends were trimmed by 5 bases and 6 bases, with 14 bases remaining between them. Germline V gene lookup returns CDR1 SGHTA and CDR2 FQGNSA. The CDR3 consists of 14 residues. The CDR3 sequence is CASSPAVGANTIYF. As DNA, the CDR3 is TGTGCCAGCAGCCCAGCGGTGGGGGCAAACACCATATATTTT.

This clonotype is hyperexpanded (1% or more). V usage is TRBV27 and J usage is TRBJ2-7; TRBD2 agrees at 7 bases. V was clipped by 6 bases and J by 2 bases; unmatched bases: 10. There are 15 residues in the CDR3. From germline, CDR1 is MNHEY and CDR2 SMNVEV (reference sequence). The CDR3 sequence is CASSQWGGTPYEQYF. Here the CDR3 DNA reads TGTGCCAGCAGCCAATGGGGGGGTACGCCCTACGAGCAGTACTTC.

This clonotype turned up a few times. The genes are TRBV4-3 and TRBJ1-3; no definite D call. V shed 0 bases and J shed 0 bases, with 3 bases lying between them. CDR1 and CDR2 (germline): LGHNA, YSLEER. The length of the CDR3 is 14 residues. The CDR3 DNA is TGCGCCAGCAGCCAAGACCCCTCTGGAAACACCATATATTTT. Protein sequence: CASSQDPSGNTIYF.

In the case of this clonotype: This CDR3 is missing its conserved last phenylalanine or tryptophan, likely due to a read error. No DNA is shown, since the ends of the CDR3 on it are uncertain; the CDR3 is the one TCRdb lists. The chain's CDR3 is CASSQSEH. The chain recombines TRBV23-1 with TRBJ2-1. TRBV23-1 is filed as an ORF, its function uncertain. The CDR3 length equals 8 residues, ends included.

This chain links TRBV4-3 with TRBJ2-5; D is undetermined. The V gene lost 1 base and the J gene lost 3 bases, with 6 bases spanning the gap. CDR1 is LGHNA, CDR2 YSLEER, per germline. This CDR3 region has 13 residues. The DNA of the CDR3 is TGCGCCAGCAGCCAAGGGTCGAAAGAGACCCAGTACTTC. Encoded protein: CASSQGSKETQYF.

This clonotype was observed many times. The chain links TRBV6-5 to TRBJ1-5; TRBD1 matches 8 bases. The junction had 8 bases not matched to a gene; V was cut back by 4 bases and J by 0 bases. Germline lookup yields CDR1 MNHEY and CDR2 SVGAGI. This CDR3 is built from 17 residues. This CDR3 reads CASSSRTGTYSNQPQHF. CDR3 sequence (DNA): TGTGCCAGCAGTTCTCGGACAGGGACATATAGCAATCAGCCCCAGCATTTT.

The V gene is TRBV7-3, the J gene TRBJ1-1; possible D gene TRBD1, 5 bases. V lost 4 bases and J lost 5, with 11 bases in between. Germline V CDR1 and CDR2: SGHTA, FQGTGA. The CDR3 has 13 amino acids. The CDR3 DNA reads TGTGCCAGCAGCTCAAACGGGGGGACTGAAGCTTTCTTT. Translation gives CASSSNGGTEAFF.

This clonotype came up a few times. J is TRBJ2-7 and V is TRBV5-5, with 9 positions matching TRBD1. CDR3 length: 14 amino acids. The J segment lost 2 bases and the V segment lost 2 bases, leaving 2 bases of the junction unmatched. Per germline, CDR1 SGHKS and CDR2 YYEKEE (reference sequence). CDR3 loop: CASSFRQGAYEQYF. The CDR3 DNA sequence: TGTGCCAGCAGCTTCCGACAGGGGGCCTACGAGCAGTACTTC.